This TCR beta chain stems from a study of PD-L1 blockade in urothelial cancer. Time point in this sample: pretreatment peripheral blood. The protocol was immunoSEQ multiplex PCR, while the TCRdb copy is restricted to in-frame clones and leaves out a portion. The repertoire holds tens of thousands of clones, with 80% to 85% as singletons. Looked up from germline, CDR1 is SGHRS and CDR2 is YFSETQ. J was trimmed by 2 bases and V by 3 bases; bases with no gene match: 8. The CDR3 has 18 amino acids. The TCR comes from a woman in her seventies with urothelial cancer. The source was PBMCs, collected around atezolizumab (anti-PD-L1) treatment. J is TRBJ2-3 and V is TRBV5-1; the match to TRBD2 covers 14 bases. CDR3 nucleotides: TGCGCCAGCAGCTCGGGGACTAGCGGGAGCCTTAACACAGATACGCAGTATTTT. Amino acid sequence: CASSSGTSGSLNTDTQYF.